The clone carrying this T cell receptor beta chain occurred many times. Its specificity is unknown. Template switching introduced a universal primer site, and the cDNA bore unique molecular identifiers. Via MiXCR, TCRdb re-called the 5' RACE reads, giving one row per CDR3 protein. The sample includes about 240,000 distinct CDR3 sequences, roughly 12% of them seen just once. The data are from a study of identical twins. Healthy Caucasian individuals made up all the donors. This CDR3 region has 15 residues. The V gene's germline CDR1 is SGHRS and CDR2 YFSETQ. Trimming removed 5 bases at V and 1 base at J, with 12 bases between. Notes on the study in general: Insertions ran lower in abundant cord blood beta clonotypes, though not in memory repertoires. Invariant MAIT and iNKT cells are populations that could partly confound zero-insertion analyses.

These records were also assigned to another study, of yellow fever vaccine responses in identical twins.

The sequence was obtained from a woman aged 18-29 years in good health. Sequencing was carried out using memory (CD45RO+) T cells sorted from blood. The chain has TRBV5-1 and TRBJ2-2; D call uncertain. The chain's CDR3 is CASSPGQVNTGELFF. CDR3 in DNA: TGCGCCAGCAGTCCCGGGCAGGTGAACACCGGGGAGCTGTTTTTT.